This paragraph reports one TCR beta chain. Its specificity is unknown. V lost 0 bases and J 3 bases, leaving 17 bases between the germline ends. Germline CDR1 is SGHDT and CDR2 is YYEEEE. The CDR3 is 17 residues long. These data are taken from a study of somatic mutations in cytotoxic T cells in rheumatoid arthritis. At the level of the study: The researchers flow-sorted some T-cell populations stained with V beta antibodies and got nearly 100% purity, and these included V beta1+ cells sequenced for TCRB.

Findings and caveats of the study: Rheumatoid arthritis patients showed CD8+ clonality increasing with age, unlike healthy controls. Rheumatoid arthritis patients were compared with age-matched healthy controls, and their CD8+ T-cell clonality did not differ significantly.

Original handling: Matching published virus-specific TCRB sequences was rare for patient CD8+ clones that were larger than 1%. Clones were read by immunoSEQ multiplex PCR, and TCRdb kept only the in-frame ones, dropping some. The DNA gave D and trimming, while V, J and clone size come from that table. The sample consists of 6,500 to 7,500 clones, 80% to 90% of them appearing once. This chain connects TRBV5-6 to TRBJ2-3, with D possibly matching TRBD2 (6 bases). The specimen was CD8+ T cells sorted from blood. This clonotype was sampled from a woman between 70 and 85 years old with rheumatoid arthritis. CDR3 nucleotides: TGTGCCAGCAGCTTGGCGGAGCTGGAGGGGATGACAGATACGCAGTATTTT. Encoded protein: CASSLAELEGMTDTQYF.